Listed below are T cell receptor beta chains from one sample, sequenced in a study of long-term antiretroviral therapy in people with HIV. TCRdb's copy holds only in-frame clones and misses some; the assay was immunoSEQ multiplex PCR. The sample contains 20,000 to 30,000 clones, 85% of which appear only once. The specimen comprised unsorted PBMCs, sampled 2.3 years after starting antiretroviral therapy. Source of these receptors: a man in his forties with HIV. Each CDR3 is given with its conserved first and last residue. The D gene is left open where the match is weak. Clone size is not always given. Where it is, it says once, few, many or a class for expanded clones.

cdr3_length d_call clone_size j_call v_call cdr3_aa cdr3_nt
12 . once TRBJ2-3 TRBV5-5 CASSFGAPKEYF TGTGCCAGCAGCTTTGGGGCCCCGAAGGAGTATTTT
16 . . TRBJ2-7 TRBV15 CATSRDHGESAYEQYF TGTGCCACCAGCAGAGATCACGGGGAATCGGCCTACGAGCAGTACTTC
13 . . TRBJ2-2 TRBV7-8 CASSLGWEGELFF TGTGCCAGCAGCTTAGGGTGGGAAGGGGAGCTGTTTTTT
16 . few TRBJ1-5 TRBV4-1 CASSQDSTYSNQPQHF TGCGCCAGCAGCCAAGATAGCACTTATAGCAATCAGCCCCAGCATTTT
18 . . TRBJ1-1 TRBV6-1 CASSEKRQGPSMNTEAFF TGTGCCAGCAGTGAAAAGAGGCAGGGGCCAAGTATGAACACTGAAGCTTTCTTT
14 . once TRBJ2-7 TRBV7-6 CASSLVPSSYEQYF TGTGCCAGCAGCTTAGTTCCTAGCTCCTACGAGCAGTACTTC
12 . . TRBJ1-6 TRBV9 CASSVANSPLHF TGTGCCAGCAGCGTAGCTAATTCACCCCTCCACTTT
15 TRBD2 once TRBJ2-7 TRBV9 CASSASYSGAYEQYF TGTGCCAGCAGCGCGTCGTACAGCGGGGCCTACGAGCAGTACTTC
14 . . TRBJ1-2 TRBV11-2 CASSPPAVNYGYTF TGTGCCAGCAGTCCCCCGGCGGTTAACTATGGCTACACCTTC
14 TRBD1 . TRBJ1-2 TRBV19 CASTRGGSNYGYTF TGTGCCAGTACCAGGGGGGGATCTAACTATGGCTACACCTTC
15 . . TRBJ2-2 TRBV7-9 CASIWGSPNTGELFF TGTGCCAGCATCTGGGGATCTCCGAACACCGGGGAGCTGTTTTTT
13 . . TRBJ1-2 TRBV9 CASSVAVSYGYTF TGTGCCAGCAGCGTAGCAGTAAGCTATGGCTACACCTTC
16 TRBD1 . TRBJ1-2 TRBV5-6 CASSYRDRGAVYGYTF TGTGCCAGCAGCTACCGGGACAGGGGAGCGGTTTATGGCTACACCTTC
14 . . TRBJ2-1 TRBV5-1 CASSFIRGDNEQFF TGCGCCAGCAGCTTTATACGGGGTGACAATGAGCAGTTCTTC
14 . . TRBJ1-1 TRBV13 CASSLYKGPPGAFF TGTGCCAGCAGCCTCTATAAGGGGCCTCCGGGAGCTTTCTTT
14 TRBD1 . TRBJ2-7 TRBV10-2 CASSERDSPEEQYF TGCGCCAGCAGTGAACGGGACAGCCCGGAGGAGCAGTACTTC
14 TRBD1 few TRBJ1-1 TRBV4-1 CASSPRTGATEAFF TGCGCCAGCAGCCCAAGGACAGGGGCCACTGAAGCTTTCTTT
15 . . TRBJ1-5 TRBV30 CAWSVRGSSNQPQHF TGTGCCTGGAGTGTACGAGGGTCGAGCAATCAGCCCCAGCATTTT
14 . . TRBJ1-5 TRBV7-9 CASSLTGSNQPQHF TGTGCCAGCAGCTTAACGGGCAGCAATCAGCCCCAGCATTTT
19 TRBD2 . TRBJ2-3 TRBV7-9 CASSASFLGLAGYTDTQYF TGTGCCAGCAGCGCAAGTTTCCTGGGACTAGCGGGATACACAGATACGCAGTATTTT
17 TRBD2 . TRBJ2-3 TRBV11-2 CASSLDLAGGPTDTQYF TGTGCCAGCAGCTTAGATCTAGCGGGAGGGCCGACAGATACGCAGTATTTT
13 TRBD1 . TRBJ2-3 TRBV6-1 CASRDRNTDTQYF TGTGCCAGCAGGGACAGGAACACAGATACGCAGTATTTT
15 TRBD2 . TRBJ2-7 TRBV7-8 CASSLVVSGIWEQYF TGTGCCAGCAGCTTAGTAGTTAGCGGGATTTGGGAGCAGTACTTC
14 . . TRBJ2-7 TRBV6-5 CASSYSRAYYEQYF TGTGCCAGCAGTTACTCCCGTGCCTACTACGAGCAGTACTTC
15 . . TRBJ2-2 TRBV5-6 CASSRVDRNTGELFF TGTGCCAGCAGCCGGGTCGACCGGAACACCGGGGAGCTGTTTTTT
14 TRBD1 . TRBJ1-1 TRBV7-9 CASSLGQLNTEAFF TGTGCCAGCAGCTTGGGACAGCTGAACACTGAAGCTTTCTTT
14 . few TRBJ2-1 TRBV30 CAWRGGGTYNEQFF TGTGCCTGGAGGGGAGGGGGCACTTACAATGAGCAGTTCTTC
15 . once TRBJ1-5 TRBV6-1 CASSGGTVSNQPQHF TGTGCCAGCAGTGGGGGGACTGTGAGCAATCAGCCCCAGCATTTT
16 . . TRBJ1-3 TRBV5-7 CASSLEGPRSGNTIYF TGTGCCAGCAGCTTAGAGGGACCTCGCTCTGGAAACACCATATATTTT
13 . . TRBJ2-7 TRBV13 CASSLAGIYEQYF TGTGCCAGCAGCTTAGCTGGGATCTACGAGCAGTACTTC